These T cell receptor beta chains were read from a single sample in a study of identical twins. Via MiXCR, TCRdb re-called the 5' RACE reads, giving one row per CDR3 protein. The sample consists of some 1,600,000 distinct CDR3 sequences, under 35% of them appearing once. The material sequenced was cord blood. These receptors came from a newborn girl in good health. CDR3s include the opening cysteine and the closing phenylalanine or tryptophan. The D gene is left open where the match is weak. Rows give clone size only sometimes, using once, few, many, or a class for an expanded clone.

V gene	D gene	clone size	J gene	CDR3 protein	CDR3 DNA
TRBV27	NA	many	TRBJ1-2	CASSLSRGYGYTF	TGTGCCAGCAGTTTGTCCAGGGGCTATGGCTACACCTTC
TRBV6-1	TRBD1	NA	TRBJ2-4	CASSEAPGTVAKNIQYF	TGTGCCAGCAGTGAAGCCCCCGGGACAGTAGCCAAAAACATTCAGTACTTC
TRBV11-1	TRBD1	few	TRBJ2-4	CASSYRGRSDIQYF	TGTGCCAGCAGTTATAGGGGGCGCTCGGACATTCAGTACTTC
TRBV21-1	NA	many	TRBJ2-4	CASSKVGRGGKNIQYF	TGTGCCAGCAGCAAAGTCGGCAGGGGTGGGAAAAACATTCAGTACTTC
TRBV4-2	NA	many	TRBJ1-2	CASSQPTVGYTF	TGTGCCAGCAGCCAGCCGACAGTGGGCTACACCTTC
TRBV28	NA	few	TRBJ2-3	CASSSYLHRPDTQYF	TGTGCCAGCAGTTCCTACCTCCACAGGCCAGATACGCAGTATTTT
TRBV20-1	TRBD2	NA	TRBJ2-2	CSARDRLAGSNTGELFF	TGCAGTGCTAGAGATCGACTAGCGGGGTCGAACACCGGGGAGCTGTTTTTT
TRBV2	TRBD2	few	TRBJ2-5	CASVRVAGGYQETQYF	TGTGCCAGCGTCCGAGTAGCGGGGGGGTACCAAGAGACCCAGTACTTC
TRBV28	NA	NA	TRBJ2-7	CASSPPRRHYEQYF	TGTGCCAGCAGTCCTCCGCGGAGACACTACGAGCAGTACTTC
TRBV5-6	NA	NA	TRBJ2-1	CASSLTGDNYNEQFF	TGTGCCAGCAGCTTGACCGGGGATAACTACAATGAGCAGTTCTTC
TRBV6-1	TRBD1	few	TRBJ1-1	CASSGTTGPKNTEAFF	TGTGCCAGCAGTGGAACGACAGGGCCGAAGAACACTGAAGCTTTCTTT
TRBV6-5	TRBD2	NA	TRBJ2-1	CASSLTLAGGPTYNEQFF	TGTGCCAGCAGTCTGACTCTAGCGGGAGGGCCGACCTACAATGAGCAGTTCTTC
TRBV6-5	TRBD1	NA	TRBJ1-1	CASSYSRTGRREAFF	TGTGCCAGCAGTTACTCCCGGACAGGGAGGAGGGAGGCTTTCTTT
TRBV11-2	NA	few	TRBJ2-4	CASSPAFENIQYF	TGTGCCAGCAGCCCCGCCTTCGAAAACATTCAGTACTTC
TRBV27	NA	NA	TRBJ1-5	CASSLLFRKPQHF	TGTGCCAGCAGTTTATTATTTCGAAAGCCCCAGCATTTT
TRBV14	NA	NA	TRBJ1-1	CASSQDQSRGNTEAFF	TGTGCCAGCAGCCAAGATCAAAGCAGGGGGAACACTGAAGCTTTCTTT
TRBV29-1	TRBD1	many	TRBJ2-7	CSVIDREYSYEQYF	TGCAGCGTTATTGACAGGGAATACTCCTACGAGCAGTACTTC
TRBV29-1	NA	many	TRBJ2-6	CSVTGSGANVLTF	TGCAGCGTTACAGGGTCTGGGGCCAACGTCCTGACTTTC
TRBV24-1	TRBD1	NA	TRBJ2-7	CATSDAHDRAYEQYF	TGTGCCACCAGTGACGCCCACGACAGGGCCTACGAGCAGTACTTC
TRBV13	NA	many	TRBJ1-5	CASSLGIFQPQHF	TGTGCCAGCAGCTTAGGGATTTTTCAGCCCCAGCATTTT
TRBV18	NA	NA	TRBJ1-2	CASSPNRPGAEGYTF	TGTGCCAGCTCACCCAACAGGCCAGGGGCGGAAGGCTACACCTTC
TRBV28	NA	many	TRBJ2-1	CASSPPPYNEQFF	TGTGCCAGCAGTCCCCCCCCCTACAATGAGCAGTTCTTC
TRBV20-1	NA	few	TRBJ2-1	CSARDYKGNYNEQFF	TGCAGTGCTAGAGATTACAAGGGCAACTACAATGAGCAGTTCTTC
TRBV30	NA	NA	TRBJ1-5	CAWSRGDQPQHF	TGTGCCTGGAGTAGGGGGGATCAGCCCCAGCATTTT
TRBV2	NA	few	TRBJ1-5	CASSEYRQYSNQPQHF	TGTGCCAGCAGTGAATATAGGCAGTATAGCAATCAGCCCCAGCATTTT
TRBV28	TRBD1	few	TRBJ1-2	CASRTQTGYGYTF	TGTGCCAGCAGAACCCAGACAGGGTATGGCTACACCTTC
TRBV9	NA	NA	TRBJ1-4	CASTLGLGVGEKLFF	TGTGCCAGCACCCTGGGCCTCGGGGTCGGTGAAAAACTGTTTTTT
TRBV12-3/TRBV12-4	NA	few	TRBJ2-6	CASRGGANVLTF	TGTGCCAGCAGAGGTGGGGCCAACGTCCTGACTTTC
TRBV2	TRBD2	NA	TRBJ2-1	CASSAPSGGALGNEQFF	TGTGCCAGCAGCGCGCCTAGCGGGGGGGCATTGGGCAATGAGCAGTTCTTC
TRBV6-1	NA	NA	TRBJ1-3	CASSTSGSGNTIYF	TGTGCCAGCAGTACGTCTGGCTCTGGAAACACCATATATTTT
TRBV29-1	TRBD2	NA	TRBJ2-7	CSVEGGSGLADYEQYF	TGCAGCGTTGAGGGGGGTTCGGGACTAGCGGATTACGAGCAGTACTTC